This T cell receptor (beta chain) was observed in a study of early T cells in non-severe SARS-CoV-2 infection. Study summary: Investigators sequenced bulk RNA drawn from unsorted whole blood, and chains remained unpaired. General study findings and limits: VDJdb matching favored anti-spike CD8 responses, missing private and CD4 specificities.

Individual cDNA molecules received unique molecular identifiers during library preparation. MiXCR, run by TCRdb on the 5' RACE reads, gives a single entry per CDR3 protein. The sample has under 85,000 distinct CDR3 sequences; approximately 13% are singletons. This clonotype has more than one count but fewer than ten. Its antigen is not identified. The CDR3 contains 14 residues. From germline, CDR1 is SGHAT and CDR2 FQNNGV. Trimming took 4 bases from V and 0 from J, leaving 10 bases between them. The clonotype was recovered from an adult who was a healthcare worker with PCR-confirmed SARS-CoV-2 infection or an uninfected control (not recorded which). Sequencing used whole blood. The chain combines TRBV11-2 with TRBJ2-7; D may be TRBD1 (5 bases). The CDR3 DNA sequence: TGTGCCAGCAGCTCGATACAGGTCTCCTACGAGCAGTACTTC. It yields the protein CASSSIQVSYEQYF. Together with reference TRBV11-2 and TRBJ2-7, the CDR3 gives the full variable domain: EAGVAQSPRYKIIEKRQSVAFWCNPISGHATLYWYQQILGQGPKLLIQFQNNGVVDDSQLPKDRFSAERLKGVDSTLKIQPAKLEDSAVYLCASSSIQVSYEQYFGPGTRLTVT.